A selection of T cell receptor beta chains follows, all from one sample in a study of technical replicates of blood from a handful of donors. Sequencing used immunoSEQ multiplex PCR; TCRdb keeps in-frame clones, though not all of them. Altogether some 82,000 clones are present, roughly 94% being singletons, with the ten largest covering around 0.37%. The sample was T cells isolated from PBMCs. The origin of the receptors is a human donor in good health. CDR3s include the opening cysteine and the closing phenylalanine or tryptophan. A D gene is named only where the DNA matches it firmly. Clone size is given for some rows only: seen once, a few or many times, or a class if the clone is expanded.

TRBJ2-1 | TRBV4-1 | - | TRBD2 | TGCGCCAGCAGCCAAGCCAGCGGGGCGGAGCAGTTCTTC | CASSQASGAEQFF
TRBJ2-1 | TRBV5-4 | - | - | TGTGCCAGCAGCTTGGGGCTAGCGTACGACCTTTACAATGAGCAGTTCTTC | CASSLGLAYDLYNEQFF
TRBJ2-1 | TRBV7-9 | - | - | TGTGCCAGCAGCTTAGCGGCGGGAAGTAGTAATGAGCAGTTCTTC | CASSLAAGSSNEQFF
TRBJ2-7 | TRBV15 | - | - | TGTGCCACCAGCATCGAATTATCGGTAACCCAGCAGTACTTC | CATSIELSVTQQYF
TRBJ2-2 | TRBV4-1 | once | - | TGCGCCAGCAGCCAAAACCCGGGGGACTTATCCACCGGGGAGCTGTTTTTT | CASSQNPGDLSTGELFF
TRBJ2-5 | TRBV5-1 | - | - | TGCGCCAGCAGACCTGAACCCCAACAGGCGAATCCCCAGTACTTC | CASRPEPQQANPQYF
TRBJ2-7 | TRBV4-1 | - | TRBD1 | TGCGCCAGCAGACGCACTGGACAGGGTCCCTACGAGCAGTACTTC | CASRRTGQGPYEQYF
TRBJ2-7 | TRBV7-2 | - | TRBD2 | TGTGCCAGCAGCCAGGATAGCGGGAGGTTCTACGAGCAGTACTTC | CASSQDSGRFYEQYF
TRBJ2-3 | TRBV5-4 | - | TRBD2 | TGTGCCAGCAGCGGGGGACTAGCGGGCCCTAGCACAGATACGCAGTATTTT | CASSGGLAGPSTDTQYF
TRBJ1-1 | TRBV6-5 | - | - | TGTGCCAGCAGTTACTCGGGCAGGTACACTGAAGCTTTCTTT | CASSYSGRYTEAFF
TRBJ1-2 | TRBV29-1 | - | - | TGCAGCGTTGATATGCAGAGCGACTATGGCTACACCTTC | CSVDMQSDYGYTF
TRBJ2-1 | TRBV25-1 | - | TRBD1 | TGTGCCAGCAGGACCGGGGACAGGGGGTTTTACAATGAGCAGTTCTTC | CASRTGDRGFYNEQFF
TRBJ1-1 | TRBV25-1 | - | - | TGTGCCAGCAGTCCAGGCACTGAAGCTTTCTTT | CASSPGTEAFF
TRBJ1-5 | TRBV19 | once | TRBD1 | TGTGCCAGCTCTTCCGGGACAGCAAATCAGCCCCAGCATTTT | CASSSGTANQPQHF
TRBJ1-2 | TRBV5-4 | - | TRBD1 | TGTGCCAGCAGCGTAGGACAGGGTAACTATGGCTACACCTTC | CASSVGQGNYGYTF
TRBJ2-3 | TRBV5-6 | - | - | TGTGCCAGCAGCTTGCCCCGTAGTGGAGATACGCAGTATTTT | CASSLPRSGDTQYF
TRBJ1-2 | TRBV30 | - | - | TGTGCCTGCGACAGCGACCTTAACTATGGCTACACCTTC | CACDSDLNYGYTF
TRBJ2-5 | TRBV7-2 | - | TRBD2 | TGTGCCAGCAGCTCATACACTAGCGGGAAGAAGACCCAGTACTTC | CASSSYTSGKKTQYF
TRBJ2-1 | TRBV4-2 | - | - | TGTGCCAGCAGCCAAGACCGGGAAGGGAGGAATGAGCAGTTCTTC | CASSQDREGRNEQFF
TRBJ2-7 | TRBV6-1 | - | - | TGTGCCAGCAGTTCCTACAGTAACTCCTACGAGCAGTACTTC | CASSSYSNSYEQYF
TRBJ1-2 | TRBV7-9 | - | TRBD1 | TGTGCCAGCAGCTTCTCGGGACAGCTCTATGGCTACACCTTC | CASSFSGQLYGYTF
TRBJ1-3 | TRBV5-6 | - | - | TGTGCCAGCAGTGGGTCGGGGGGGTTCTCTGGAAACACCATATATTTT | CASSGSGGFSGNTIYF
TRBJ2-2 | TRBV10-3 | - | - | TGTGCCACAACAGAGACCTCGAACACCGGGGAGCTGTTTTTT | CATTETSNTGELFF
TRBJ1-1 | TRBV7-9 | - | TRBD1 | TGTGCCAGCAGCTGGACAGGGATGGGCACTGAAGCTTTCTTT | CASSWTGMGTEAFF
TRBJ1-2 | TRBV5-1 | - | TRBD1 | TGCGCCAGCAGCGTTGACAGGGGGGGTGAACTAGGCTACACCTTC | CASSVDRGGELGYTF
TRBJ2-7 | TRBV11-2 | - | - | TGTGCCAGCAGCTTAGGGTTCCCCGGCGAGCAGTACTTC | CASSLGFPGEQYF
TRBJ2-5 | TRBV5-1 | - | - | TGCGCCAGCAGCTTGGGATTACCGGACCAAGAGACCCAGTACTTC | CASSLGLPDQETQYF
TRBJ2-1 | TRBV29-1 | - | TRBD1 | TGCAGCGTTGGAGGCCCGGGACAGGGATTAAATAACAATGAGCAGTTCTTC | CSVGGPGQGLNNNEQFF
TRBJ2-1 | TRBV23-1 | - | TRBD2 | TGCGCCAGCAGTCAATATCTAGCGGGAGTCCCGTCCTCCTACAATGAGCAGTTCTTC | CASSQYLAGVPSSYNEQFF
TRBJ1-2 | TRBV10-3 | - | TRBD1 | TGTGCCATATCGGACAGGGGGCGTGATCATGGCTACACCTTC | CAISDRGRDHGYTF
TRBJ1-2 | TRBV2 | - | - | TGTGCCATACAGCCTTATGGCTACACCTTC | CAIQPYGYTF
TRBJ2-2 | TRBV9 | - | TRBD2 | TGTGCCAGCAGCGATAGCGGGAGGGCCTACACCGGGGAGCTGTTTTTT | CASSDSGRAYTGELFF
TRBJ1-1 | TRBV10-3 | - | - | TGTGCCATCAGTGAGTTGATCCCCGGGATAGCTGAAGCTTTCTTT | CAISELIPGIAEAFF
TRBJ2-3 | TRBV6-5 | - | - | TGTGCCAGCAGTCAAACAAGGGGAGGAACAGATACGCAGTATTTT | CASSQTRGGTDTQYF
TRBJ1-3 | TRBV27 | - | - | TGTGCCAGCAGTTTCGGCAGGGCTGGAAACACCATATATTTT | CASSFGRAGNTIYF
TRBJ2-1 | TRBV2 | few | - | TGTGCCAGCAGTCATGGATTAGGCGGGGACAATGAGCAGTTCTTC | CASSHGLGGDNEQFF
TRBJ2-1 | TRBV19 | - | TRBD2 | TGTGCCAGTAGTCAGGTTAAGGGACAACTAGCGGGAGGGCCTGAGCAGTTCTTC | CASSQVKGQLAGGPEQFF
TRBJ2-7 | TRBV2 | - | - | TGTGCCAGCCTTCCAGGACTGGGCTACGAGCAGTACTTC | CASLPGLGYEQYF
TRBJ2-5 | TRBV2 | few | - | TGTTCCGTCGGGACAATCGAGACCCAGTACTTC | CSVGTIETQYF
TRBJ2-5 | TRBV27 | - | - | TGTGCCAGCAGTTTAAGATTCGGGGAGACCCAGTACTTC | CASSLRFGETQYF
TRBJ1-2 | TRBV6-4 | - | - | TGTGCCAGCAGTGACTCGAGAGCGGACTATGGCTACACCTTC | CASSDSRADYGYTF
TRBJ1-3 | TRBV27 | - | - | TGTGCCAGCAGTTTAGGCGGCACTGGAAACACCATATATTTT | CASSLGGTGNTIYF
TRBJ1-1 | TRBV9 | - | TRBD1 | TGTGCCAGCAGCATCTACGGGACAGGGCCTGAAGCTTTCTTT | CASSIYGTGPEAFF
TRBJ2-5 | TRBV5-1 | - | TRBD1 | TGCGCCAGCAGCTTAGGACAGGGGCTGGAGACCCAGTACTTC | CASSLGQGLETQYF
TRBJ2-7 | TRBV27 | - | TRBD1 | TGTGCCAGCAGTTTATCGATAACAGGGGAATGGGGCGAGCAGTACTTC | CASSLSITGEWGEQYF
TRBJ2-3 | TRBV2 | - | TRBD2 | TGTGCCAGCAAAGCGGGAGTAGGGACAGATACGCAGTATTTT | CASKAGVGTDTQYF
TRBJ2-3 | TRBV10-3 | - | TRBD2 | TGTGCCATCAGGGACCTTACTAGCGATCTTGATACGCAGTATTTT | CAIRDLTSDLDTQYF
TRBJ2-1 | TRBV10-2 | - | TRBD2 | TGCGCCAGCAGTGAGCCGAAGGGTAGCGGGAGGGCGAATGAGCAGTTCTTC | CASSEPKGSGRANEQFF
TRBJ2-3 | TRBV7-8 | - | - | TGTGCCAGCAGCTACCGGGACTCCCCAGCAGATACGCAGTATTTT | CASSYRDSPADTQYF
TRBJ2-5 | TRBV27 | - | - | TGTGCCAGCTTTGGTACAGGGAGCCAAGAGACCCAGTACTTC | CASFGTGSQETQYF
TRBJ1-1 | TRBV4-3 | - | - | TGCGCCAGCAGCCAAGGTGCCAGAACTGAAGCTTTCTTT | CASSQGARTEAFF
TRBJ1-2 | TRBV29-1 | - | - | TGCAGCGTTGAAGACACAGGGTATGGTGGCTACACCTTC | CSVEDTGYGGYTF
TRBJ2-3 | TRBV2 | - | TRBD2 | TGTGCCAGCAGACGGACTAGCGGGGGAGAGGGAACGCAGTATTTT | CASRRTSGGEGTQYF
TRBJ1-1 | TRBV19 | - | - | TGTGCCAGTAGTAATCAGGGTAGGAGAACGAACACTGAAGCTTTCTTT | CASSNQGRRTNTEAFF
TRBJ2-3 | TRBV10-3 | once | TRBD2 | TGTGCCATCGGTTTAGCGGGAGAAGATACGCAGTATTTT | CAIGLAGEDTQYF